The entry that follows covers one T cell receptor beta chain sequence. These data originate in a study of blood T cell repertoires in COVID-19. Study-level information: Collection of acute and convalescent COVID-19 samples took place in the United States, Italy and Spain.

Sequencing was performed with immunoSEQ multiplex PCR; in TCRdb, only in-frame clones are kept and a portion is missing. Among 150,000 or so clones listed, 70% to 85% were seen once. Material: peripheral blood. This clonotype was sampled from an elderly woman with acute or convalescent COVID-19.

The CDR3 is CASRGGITGGEETQYF. The CDR3, as DNA: TGCGCCAGCCGAGGTGGGATAACAGGGGGAGAGGAGACCCAGTACTTC. The V call is TRBV5-1, the J call TRBJ2-5; 8 bases align to TRBD1. The V gene's germline CDR1 is SGHRS and CDR2 YFSETQ. J lost 5 bases, V lost 7 bases, and 16 bases had no gene match. The CDR3 is made up of 16 amino acids.